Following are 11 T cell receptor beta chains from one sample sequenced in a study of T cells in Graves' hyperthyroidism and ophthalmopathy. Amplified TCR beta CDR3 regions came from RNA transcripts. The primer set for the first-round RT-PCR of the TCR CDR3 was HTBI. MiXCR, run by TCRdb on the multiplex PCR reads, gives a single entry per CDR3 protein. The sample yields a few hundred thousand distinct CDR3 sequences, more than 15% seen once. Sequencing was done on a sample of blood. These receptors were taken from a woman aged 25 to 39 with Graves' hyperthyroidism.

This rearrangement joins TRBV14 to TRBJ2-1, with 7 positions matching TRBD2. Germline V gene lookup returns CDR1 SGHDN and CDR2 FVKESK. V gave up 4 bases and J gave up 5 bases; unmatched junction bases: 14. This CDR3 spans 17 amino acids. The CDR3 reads CASSPNLWEGSHNEQFF. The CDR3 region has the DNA TGTGCCAGCAGCCCTAATCTTTGGGAGGGTTCTCACAATGAGCAGTTCTTC.

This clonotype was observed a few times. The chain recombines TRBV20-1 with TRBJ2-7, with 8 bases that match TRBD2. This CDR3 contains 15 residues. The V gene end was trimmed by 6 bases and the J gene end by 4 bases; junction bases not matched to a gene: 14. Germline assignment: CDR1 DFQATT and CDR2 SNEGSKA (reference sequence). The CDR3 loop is CSAEPPGRARYEQYF. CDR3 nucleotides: TGCAGTGCCGAACCTCCCGGGAGGGCCCGGTACGAGCAGTACTTC.

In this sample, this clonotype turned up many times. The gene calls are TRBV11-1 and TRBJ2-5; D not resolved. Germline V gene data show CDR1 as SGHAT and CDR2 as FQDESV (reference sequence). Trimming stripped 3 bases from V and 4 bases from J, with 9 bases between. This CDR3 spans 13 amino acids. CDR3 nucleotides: TGTGCCAGCAGCTTTTTAGATGGAGAGACCCAGTACTTC. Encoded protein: CASSFLDGETQYF.

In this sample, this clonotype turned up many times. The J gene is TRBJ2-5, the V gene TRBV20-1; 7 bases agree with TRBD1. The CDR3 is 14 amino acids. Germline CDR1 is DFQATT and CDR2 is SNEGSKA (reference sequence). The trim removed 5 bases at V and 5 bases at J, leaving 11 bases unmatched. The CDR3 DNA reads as TGCAGTGCTGCGGCAGGGGGTTCTGGGGAGACCCAGTACTTC. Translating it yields CSAAAGGSGETQYF.

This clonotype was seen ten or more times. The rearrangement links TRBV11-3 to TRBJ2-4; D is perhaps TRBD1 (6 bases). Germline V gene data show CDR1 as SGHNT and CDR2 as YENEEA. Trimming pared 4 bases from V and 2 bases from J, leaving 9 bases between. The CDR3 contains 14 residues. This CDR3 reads CASSYWDTKNIQYF. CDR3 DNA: TGTGCCAGCAGCTACTGGGACACCAAAAACATTCAGTACTTC.

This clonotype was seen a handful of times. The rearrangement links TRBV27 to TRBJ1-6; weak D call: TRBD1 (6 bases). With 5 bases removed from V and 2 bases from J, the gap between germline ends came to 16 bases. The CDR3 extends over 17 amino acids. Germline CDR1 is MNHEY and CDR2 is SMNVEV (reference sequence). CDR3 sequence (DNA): TGTGCCAGCAGTCCGCAACAGGGTTGGACCTATAATTCACCCCTCCACTTT. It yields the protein CASSPQQGWTYNSPLHF.

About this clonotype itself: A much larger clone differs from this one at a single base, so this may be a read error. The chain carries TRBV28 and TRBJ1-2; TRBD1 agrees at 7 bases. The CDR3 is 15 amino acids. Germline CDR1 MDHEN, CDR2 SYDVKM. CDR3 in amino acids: CASRSGGAADYGYIF. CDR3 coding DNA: TGTGCCAGCAGGTCAGGGGGGGCGGCCGACTATGGCTACATCTTC.

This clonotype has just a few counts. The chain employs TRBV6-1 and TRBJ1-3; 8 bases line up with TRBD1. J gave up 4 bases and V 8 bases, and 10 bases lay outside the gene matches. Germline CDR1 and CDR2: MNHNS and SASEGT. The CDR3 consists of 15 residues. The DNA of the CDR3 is TGTGCCAGCTCCCCGGACAGGGCGGCCGGAAACACCATATATTTT. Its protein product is CASSPDRAAGNTIYF.

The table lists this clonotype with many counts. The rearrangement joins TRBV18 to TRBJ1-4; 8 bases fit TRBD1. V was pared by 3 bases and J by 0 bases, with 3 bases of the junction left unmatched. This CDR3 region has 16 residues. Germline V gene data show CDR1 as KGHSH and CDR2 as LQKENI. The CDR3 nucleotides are TGTGCCAGCTCACCTGTGACAGGGGCAACTAATGAAAAACTGTTTTTT. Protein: CASSPVTGATNEKLFF.

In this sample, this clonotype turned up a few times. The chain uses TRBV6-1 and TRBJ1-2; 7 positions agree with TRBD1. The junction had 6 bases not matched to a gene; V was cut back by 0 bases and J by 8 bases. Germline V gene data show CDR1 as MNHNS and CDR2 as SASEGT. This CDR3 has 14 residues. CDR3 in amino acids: CASSEATGVKGYTF. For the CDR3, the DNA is TGTGCCAGCAGTGAAGCCACAGGGGTTAAGGGCTACACCTTC.

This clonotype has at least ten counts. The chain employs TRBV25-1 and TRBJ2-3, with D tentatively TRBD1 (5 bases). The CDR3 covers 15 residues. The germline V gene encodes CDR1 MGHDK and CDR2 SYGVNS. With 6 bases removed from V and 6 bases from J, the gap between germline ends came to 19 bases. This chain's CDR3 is CASRDRQGEWDTQYF. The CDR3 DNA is TGTGCCAGCAGGGACCGGCAGGGCGAATGGGATACGCAGTATTTT. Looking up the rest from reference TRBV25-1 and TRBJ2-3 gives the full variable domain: EADIYQTPRYLVIGTGKKITLECSQTMGHDKMYWYQQDPGMELHLIHYSYGVNSTEKGDLSSESTVSRIRTEHFPLTLESARPSHTSQYLCASRDRQGEWDTQYFGPGTRLTVL.